Included here is one TCR beta chain sequence, with context. Its target is not known. The primer mix had 60 Vbeta and 13 Jbeta primers. Measured with immunoSEQ multiplex PCR; TCRdb has only the in-frame clones, and not every one. In all, the sample yields 200,000 to 250,000 clones. The data belong to a study of cytomegalovirus exposure and HLA in healthy donors. This CDR3 has 12 residues. The V end lost 5 bases, the J end lost 5 bases, and 7 bases lay between the germline ends. Germline V gene lookup returns CDR1 SGHAT and CDR2 FQDESV (reference sequence). Study outcomes and limitations: Cytomegalovirus-associated status was assigned to about 160 TCR beta chains.

This TCR was recovered from a girl aged 2-10 years in good health and CMV-seropositive. The chain joins TRBV11-1 to TRBJ2-1; no definite D call. The material sequenced was PBMCs. CDR3 DNA: TGTGCCAGCAGCCAGGCCGACAATGAGCAGTTCTTC. This codes for CASSQADNEQFF.